Below, 2 T cell receptor beta chains from the same sample are listed, as sequenced in a study of blood T cell repertoires in COVID-19. The repertoire was sequenced with immunoSEQ multiplex PCR; TCRdb's copy has only in-frame clones and lacks some. The data contain under 200,000 clones, about 87% of them singletons. Sequenced sample: peripheral blood. These receptor sequences come from a woman in her fifties or sixties who had recovered from COVID-19.

In its sample, this clone was seen once. The J gene is TRBJ2-7, the V gene TRBV6-5; 8 bases fit TRBD1. This CDR3 has 13 amino acids. V was clipped by 8 bases and J by 6 bases; unmatched bases: 9. Germline V gives CDR1 MNHEY, CDR2 SVGAGI. The CDR3 loop reads CASARQGIREQYF. The CDR3 nucleotides read TGTGCCAGCGCAAGACAGGGGATCCGCGAGCAGTACTTC.

The gene calls are TRBV21-1 and TRBJ2-7; the D call of TRBD1 is as the table states it, not checked on the DNA. TRBV21-1 is a pseudogene. The CDR3 is 14 amino acids. CDR3 bases: TGTGCCAGCAGCGCTAACCGGGACACCTACGAGCAGTACTTC. Amino acid sequence: CASSANRDTYEQYF.